Shown below are 10 T cell receptor beta chains from a single sample sequenced in a study of T cell repertoires in cytomegalovirus infection. TCRdb reprocessed the reads with MiXCR, giving one entry per CDR3 protein. The sample has fewer than 80,000 distinct CDR3 sequences, 3% to 4.5% seen once; the top ten hold 3.5% to 6%. Sequenced: PBMCs. The source of these receptors is a human donor in good health (CMV status not recorded). Some clones in this sample may be carry-over from other donors' samples.

The chain has TRBV20-1 and TRBJ1-1; TRBD1 matches at 8 bases. The CDR3 totals 15 residues. Germline assignment: CDR1 DFQATT and CDR2 SNEGSKA (reference sequence). Trimming took 5 bases from V and 2 from J; bases not matched to a gene: 10. As DNA, the CDR3 is TGCAGTGCTCCGTTAGGTGGACAGGGAAACACTGAAGCTTTCTTT. It yields the protein CSAPLGGQGNTEAFF.

The sample holds many counts of this clonotype. V is TRBV7-6 and J is TRBJ2-3; possible D gene TRBD2, 7 bases. The CDR3 spans 16 residues. Germline-derived CDR1 and CDR2 are SGHVS and FNYEAQ. The V end lost 4 bases, the J end lost 2 bases, and 16 bases lay between the germline ends. The CDR3 reads CASSSRGGGATDTQYF. The CDR3, as DNA: TGTGCCAGCAGCTCTCGCGGGGGCGGAGCCACAGATACGCAGTATTTT.

This clonotype was detected many times. V is TRBV7-9 and J is TRBJ1-5; the D gene is possibly TRBD1 (5 bases). Germline V gene data show CDR1 as SEHNR and CDR2 as FQNEAQ (reference sequence). Trimming took 5 bases from V and 6 from J, leaving 17 bases between them. This CDR3 is built from 15 residues. This CDR3 reads CASSLIGGVGQPQHF. CDR3 nucleotide sequence: TGTGCCAGCAGCCTCATTGGGGGGGTCGGTCAGCCCCAGCATTTT.

There are many counts of this clonotype. The chain carries TRBV2 and TRBJ1-1; D unclear. Germline CDR1 reads SNHLY; CDR2 reads FYNNEI. The CDR3 length is 12 residues. Deletions cut 8 bases from V and 9 bases from J, with 16 bases between. The CDR3 coding sequence is TGTGCCAGCGTTGGTTCAGCGGGAAAAGCTTTCTTT. It specifies CASVGSAGKAFF.

This clonotype has ten or more counts. The chain joins TRBV24-1 to TRBJ1-2; D ambiguous. The V end lost 4 bases, the J end lost 1 base, and 6 bases lay between the germline ends. CDR3 length: 13 amino acids. Germline lookup yields CDR1 KGHDR and CDR2 SFDVKD. As DNA, the CDR3 is TGTGCCACCAGTGAAACCTATAACTATGGCTACACCTTC. It translates to CATSETYNYGYTF.

This clonotype was detected ten times or more. J is TRBJ2-1 and V is TRBV27; D is unclear. This CDR3 has 13 residues. From germline, CDR1 is MNHEY and CDR2 SMNVEV (reference sequence). Between the trimmed V and J ends, which lost 3 bases and 4 bases, there was a span of 7 bases. CDR3 DNA: TGTGCCAGCAGTTTCTCTGGGTACAATGAGCAGTTCTTC. Protein sequence: CASSFSGYNEQFF.

The chain uses TRBV6-6 and TRBJ2-3, with unresolved D. The ends were cut back, 5 bases at V and 1 base at J, with 10 bases in the middle. The CDR3 covers 14 residues. Germline lookup yields CDR1 MNHNY and CDR2 SVGAGI (reference sequence). DNA of the CDR3: TGTGCCAGCAGTCCAGCCGCCCGCACAGATACGCAGTATTTT. This codes for CASSPAARTDTQYF.

Many counts were recorded for this clonotype. This chain connects TRBV10-2 to TRBJ2-3; D is perhaps TRBD2 (7 bases). This CDR3 has 18 amino acids. Per germline, CDR1 WSHSY and CDR2 SAAADI. Trimming cost V 2 bases and J 3 bases, with 21 bases left between them. This chain's CDR3 is CASSEILAAGALTDTQYF. The CDR3 DNA follows: TGCGCCAGCAGTGAGATTTTGGCGGCGGGGGCCTTGACAGATACGCAGTATTTT.

This clonotype was observed many times. This chain links TRBV7-2 with TRBJ1-2, with 10 bases that match TRBD1. Unmatched junction bases numbered 5, after V lost 5 bases and J lost 8 bases. The CDR3 covers 13 residues. CDR1 and CDR2 from the germline V gene are SGHTA and FQGNSA. The CDR3 DNA reads TGTGCCAGCAGCCCGGGACAGGGGATCGGCTACACCTTC. It translates to CASSPGQGIGYTF. The complete variable domain, with remaining parts taken from reference TRBV7-2 and TRBJ1-2, reads GAGVSQSPSNKVTEKGKDVELRCDPISGHTALYWYRQSLGQGLEFLIYFQGNSAPDKSGLPSDRFSAERTGGSVSTLTIQRTQQEDSAVYLCASSPGQGIGYTFGSGTRLTVV.

This clonotype was observed at least ten times. This chain links TRBV5-4 with TRBJ1-1; TRBD1 aligns across 8 bases. The trim removed 0 bases at V and 4 bases at J, leaving 5 bases unmatched. CDR1 is SGHNT, CDR2 YYREEE, per germline (reference sequence). The CDR3 runs to 15 residues. The CDR3 DNA is TGTGCCAGCAGCTTGGTGACAGGACAGGGCACTGAAGCTTTCTTT. Protein: CASSLVTGQGTEAFF. The full variable domain, completed using reference TRBV5-4 and TRBJ1-1, is ETGVTQSPTHLIKTRGQQVTLRCSSQSGHNTVSWYQQALGQGPQFIFQYYREEENGRGNFPPRFSGLQFPNYSSELNVNALELDDSALYLCASSLVTGQGTEAFFGQGTRLTVV.